The clone carrying this TCR beta chain showed up just a few times. The CDR3 covers 11 residues. Trimming cost V 6 bases and J 3 bases, with 3 bases left between them. The germline CDR1 and CDR2 sequences are SGHRS and YFSETQ. These data are taken from a study of shared clonotypes between healthy human individuals. Samples underwent the assay at deep level. Ten immunoSEQ deep assay plates were used to sequence the DNA of unsorted PBMCs. Per the study methods: Filtering differed for immunoSEQ, which gave only junction sequences without quality scores. Sequencing used immunoSEQ multiplex PCR; TCRdb keeps in-frame clones, though not all of them. The V and J calls and clone size are taken from that table; D and trimming were inferred from the DNA. The top ten clones hold around 12% of a sample with around 530,000 clones, around 81% of them seen once. Unsorted samples used approximately 87 million PBMCs for genomic DNA.

The chain joins TRBV5-1 to TRBJ2-2; D is ambiguous. The sequenced sample consisted of PBMCs. This receptor was obtained from a woman in her thirties or forties in good health. Some clones in this sample may be carry-over from other donors' samples. CDR3 coding DNA: TGCGCCAGCAAGGACACCGGGGAGCTGTTTTTT. Its protein product is CASKDTGELFF.